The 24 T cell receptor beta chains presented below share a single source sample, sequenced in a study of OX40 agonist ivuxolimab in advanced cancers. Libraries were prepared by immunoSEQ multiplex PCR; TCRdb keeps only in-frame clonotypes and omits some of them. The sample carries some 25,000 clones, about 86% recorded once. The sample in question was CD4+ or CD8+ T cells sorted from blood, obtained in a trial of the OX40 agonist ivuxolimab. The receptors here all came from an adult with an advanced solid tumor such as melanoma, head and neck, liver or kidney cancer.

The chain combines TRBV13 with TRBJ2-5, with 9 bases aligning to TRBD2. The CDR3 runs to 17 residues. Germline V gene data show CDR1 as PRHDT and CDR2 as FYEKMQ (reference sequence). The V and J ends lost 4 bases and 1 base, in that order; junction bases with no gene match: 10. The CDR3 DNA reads TGTGCCAGCAGCTCCAAACAGGGGCGGGGGGGCCAAGAGACCCAGTACTTC. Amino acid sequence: CASSSKQGRGGQETQYF. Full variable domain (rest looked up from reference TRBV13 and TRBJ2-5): AAGVIQSPRHLIKEKRETATLKCYPIPRHDTVYWYQQGPGQDPQFLISFYEKMQSDKGSIPDRFSAQQFSDYHSELNMSSLELGDSALYFCASSSKQGRGGQETQYFGPGTRLLVL.

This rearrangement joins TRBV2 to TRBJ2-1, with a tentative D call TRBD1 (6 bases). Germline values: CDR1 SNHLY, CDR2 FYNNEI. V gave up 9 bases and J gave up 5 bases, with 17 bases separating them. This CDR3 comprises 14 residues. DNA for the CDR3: TGTGCCAGTAAAGACAGGCCATCTAACAATGAGCAGTTCTTC. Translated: CASKDRPSNNEQFF. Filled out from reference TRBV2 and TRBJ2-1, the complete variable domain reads EPEVTQTPSHQVTQMGQEVILRCVPISNHLYFYWYRQILGQKVEFLVSFYNNEISEKSEIFDDQFSVERPDGSNFTLKIRSTKLEDSAMYFCASKDRPSNNEQFFGPGTRLTVL.

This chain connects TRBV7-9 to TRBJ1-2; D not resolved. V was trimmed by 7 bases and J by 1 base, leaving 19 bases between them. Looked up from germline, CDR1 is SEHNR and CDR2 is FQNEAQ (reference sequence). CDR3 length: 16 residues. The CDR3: CASISTPLVYNYGYTF. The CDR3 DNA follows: TGTGCCAGCATCTCGACCCCCCTCGTCTATAACTATGGCTACACCTTC.

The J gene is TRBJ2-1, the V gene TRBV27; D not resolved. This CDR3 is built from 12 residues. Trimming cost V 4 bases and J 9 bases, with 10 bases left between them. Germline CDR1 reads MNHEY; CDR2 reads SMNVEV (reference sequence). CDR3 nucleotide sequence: TGTGCCAGCAGTTCCCCCCTCGGTGAGCAGTTCTTC. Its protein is CASSSPLGEQFF.

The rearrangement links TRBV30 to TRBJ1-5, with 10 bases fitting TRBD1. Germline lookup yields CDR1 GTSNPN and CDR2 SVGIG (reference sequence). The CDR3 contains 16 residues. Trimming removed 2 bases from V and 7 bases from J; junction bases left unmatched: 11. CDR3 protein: CAWSPPGQGVRQPQHF. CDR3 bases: TGTGCCTGGAGTCCCCCCGGACAGGGGGTACGACAGCCCCAGCATTTT.

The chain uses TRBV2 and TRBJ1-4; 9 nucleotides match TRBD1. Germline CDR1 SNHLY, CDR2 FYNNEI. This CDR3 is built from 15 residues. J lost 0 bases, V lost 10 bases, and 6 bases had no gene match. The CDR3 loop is CATRTGVATNEKLFF. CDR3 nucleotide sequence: TGTGCCACTAGGACAGGGGTTGCAACTAATGAAAAACTGTTTTTT. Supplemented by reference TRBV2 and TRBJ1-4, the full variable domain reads EPEVTQTPSHQVTQMGQEVILRCVPISNHLYFYWYRQILGQKVEFLVSFYNNEISEKSEIFDDQFSVERPDGSNFTLKIRSTKLEDSAMYFCATRTGVATNEKLFFGSGTQLSVL.

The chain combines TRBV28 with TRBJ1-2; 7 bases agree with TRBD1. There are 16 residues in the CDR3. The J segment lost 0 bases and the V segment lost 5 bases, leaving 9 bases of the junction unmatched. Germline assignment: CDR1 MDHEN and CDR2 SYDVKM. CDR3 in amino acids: CASSPSQGVANYGYTF. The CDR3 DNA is TGTGCCAGCAGTCCATCCCAGGGGGTAGCTAACTATGGCTACACCTTC.

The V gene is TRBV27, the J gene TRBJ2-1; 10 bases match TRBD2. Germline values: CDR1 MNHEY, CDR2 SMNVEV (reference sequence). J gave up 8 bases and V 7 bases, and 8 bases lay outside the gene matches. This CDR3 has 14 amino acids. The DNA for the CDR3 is TGTGCCAGCACCATGGGACTAGCGAGGGATGAGCAGTTCTTC. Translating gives CASTMGLARDEQFF.

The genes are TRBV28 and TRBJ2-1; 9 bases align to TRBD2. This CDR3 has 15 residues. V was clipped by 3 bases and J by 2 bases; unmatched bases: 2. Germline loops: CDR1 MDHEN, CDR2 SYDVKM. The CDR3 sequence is CASSFLAGAYNEQFF. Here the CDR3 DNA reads TGTGCCAGCAGTTTTTTAGCGGGAGCCTACAATGAGCAGTTCTTC.

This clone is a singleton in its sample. In DNA, the CDR3 is TGCGCCAGCAGCCAAGATCAGGGGCCCTACAATGAGCAGTTCTTC. Protein: CASSQDQGPYNEQFF. V usage is TRBV4-3 and J usage is TRBJ2-1; weak D call: TRBD1 (6 bases). CDR3 length: 15 amino acids. V shed 0 bases and J shed 2 bases, with 8 bases lying between them. The V gene's germline CDR1 is LGHNA and CDR2 YSLEER.

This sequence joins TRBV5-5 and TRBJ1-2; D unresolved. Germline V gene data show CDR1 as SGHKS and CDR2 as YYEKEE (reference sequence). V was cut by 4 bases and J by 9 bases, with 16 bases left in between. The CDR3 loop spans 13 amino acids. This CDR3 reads CASSRTSGPSYTF. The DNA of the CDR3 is TGTGCCAGCAGCCGGACGAGCGGCCCGAGCTACACCTTC.

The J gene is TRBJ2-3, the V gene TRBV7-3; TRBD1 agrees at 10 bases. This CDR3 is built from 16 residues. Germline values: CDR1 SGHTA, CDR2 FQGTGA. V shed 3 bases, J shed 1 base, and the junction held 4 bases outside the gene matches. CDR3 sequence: CASSFSGTGGTDTQYF. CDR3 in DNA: TGTGCCAGCAGCTTCTCCGGGACAGGGGGCACAGATACGCAGTATTTT. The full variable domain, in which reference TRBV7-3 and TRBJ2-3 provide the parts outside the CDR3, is GAGVSQTPSNKVTEKGKYVELRCDPISGHTALYWYRQSLGQGPEFLIYFQGTGAADDSGLPNDRFFAVRPEGSVSTLKIQRTERGDSAVYLCASSFSGTGGTDTQYFGPGTRLTVL.

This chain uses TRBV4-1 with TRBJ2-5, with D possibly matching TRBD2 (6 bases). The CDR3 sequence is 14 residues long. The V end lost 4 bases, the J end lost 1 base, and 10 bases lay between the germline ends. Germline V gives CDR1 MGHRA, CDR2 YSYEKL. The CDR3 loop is CASSPRGPQETQYF. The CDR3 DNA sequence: TGCGCCAGCAGCCCGCGGGGCCCCCAAGAGACCCAGTACTTC.

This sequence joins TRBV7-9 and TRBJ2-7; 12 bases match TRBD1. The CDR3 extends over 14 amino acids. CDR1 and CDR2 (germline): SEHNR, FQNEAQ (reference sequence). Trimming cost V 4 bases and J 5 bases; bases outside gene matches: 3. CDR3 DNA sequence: TGTGCCAGCAGCTCCAGGGACAGGGGGCACGAGCAGTACTTC. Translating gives CASSSRDRGHEQYF.

The CDR3 nucleotides read TGTGCCAGTAGCCCGGGACAGGGTAACTATGGCTACACCTTC. Translation: CASSPGQGNYGYTF. The V call is TRBV19, the J call TRBJ1-2; 9 nucleotides match TRBD1. J lost 1 base, V lost 6 bases, and 3 bases had no gene match. This CDR3 spans 14 amino acids. Germline CDR1 LNHDA, CDR2 SQIVND (reference sequence). Full variable domain (missing parts from reference TRBV19 and TRBJ1-2): DGGITQSPKYLFRKEGQNVTLSCEQNLNHDAMYWYRQDPGQGLRLIYYSQIVNDFQKGDIAEGYSVSREKKESFPLTVTSAQKNPTAFYLCASSPGQGNYGYTFGSGTRLTVV.

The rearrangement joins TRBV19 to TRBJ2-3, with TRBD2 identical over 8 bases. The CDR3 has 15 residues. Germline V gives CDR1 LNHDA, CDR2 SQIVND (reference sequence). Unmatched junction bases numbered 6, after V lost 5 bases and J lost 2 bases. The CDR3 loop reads CASSSSGYLTDTQYF. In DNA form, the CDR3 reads TGTGCCAGTAGTTCTAGCGGGTACCTCACAGATACGCAGTATTTT.

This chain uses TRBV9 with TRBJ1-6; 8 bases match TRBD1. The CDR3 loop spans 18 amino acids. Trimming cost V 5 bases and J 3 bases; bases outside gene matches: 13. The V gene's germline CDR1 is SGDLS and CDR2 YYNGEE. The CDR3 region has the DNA TGTGCCAGCAGGGAGAACAAAGGACAGGGAGACTATAATTCACCCCTCCACTTT. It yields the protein CASRENKGQGDYNSPLHF.

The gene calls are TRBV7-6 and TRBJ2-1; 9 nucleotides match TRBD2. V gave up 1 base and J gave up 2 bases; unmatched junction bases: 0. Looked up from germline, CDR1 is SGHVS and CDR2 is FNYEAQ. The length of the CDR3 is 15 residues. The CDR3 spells CASSLGGGAYNEQFF. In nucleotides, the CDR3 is TGTGCCAGCAGCTTAGGCGGGGGGGCCTACAATGAGCAGTTCTTC. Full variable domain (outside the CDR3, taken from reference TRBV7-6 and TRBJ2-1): GAGVSQSPRYKVTKRGQDVALRCDPISGHVSLYWYRQALGQGPEFLTYFNYEAQQDKSGLPNDRFSAERPEGSISTLTIQRTEQRDSAMYRCASSLGGGAYNEQFFGPGTRLTVL.

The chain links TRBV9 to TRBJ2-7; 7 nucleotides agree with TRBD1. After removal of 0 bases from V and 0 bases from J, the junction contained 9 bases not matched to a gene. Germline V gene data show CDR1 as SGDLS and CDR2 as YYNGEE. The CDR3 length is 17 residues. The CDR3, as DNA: TGTGCCAGCAGCGTAGCCCCGGACAGGTACAGCTCCTACGAGCAGTACTTC. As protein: CASSVAPDRYSSYEQYF.

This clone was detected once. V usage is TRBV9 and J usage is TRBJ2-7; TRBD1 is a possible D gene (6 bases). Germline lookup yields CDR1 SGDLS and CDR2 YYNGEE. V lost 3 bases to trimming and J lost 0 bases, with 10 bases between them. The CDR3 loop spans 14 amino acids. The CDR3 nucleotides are TGTGCCAGCAGCGGACGGGACAACTCCTACGAGCAGTACTTC. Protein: CASSGRDNSYEQYF.

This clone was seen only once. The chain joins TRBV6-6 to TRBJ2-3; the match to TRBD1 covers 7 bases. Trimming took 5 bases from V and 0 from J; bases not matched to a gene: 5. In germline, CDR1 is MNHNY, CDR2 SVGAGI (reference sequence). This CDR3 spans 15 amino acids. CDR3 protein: CASSPRTGSTDTQYF. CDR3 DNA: TGTGCCAGCAGTCCGAGGACAGGAAGCACAGATACGCAGTATTTT.

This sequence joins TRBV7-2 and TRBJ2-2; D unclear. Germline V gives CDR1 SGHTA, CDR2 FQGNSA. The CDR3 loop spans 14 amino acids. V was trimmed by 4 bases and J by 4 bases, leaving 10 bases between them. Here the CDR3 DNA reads TGTGCCAGCAGCTCAATCCTTGGCACCGGGGAGCTGTTTTTT. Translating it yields CASSSILGTGELFF.

The chain's CDR3 is CASSPRQNRAYGYTF. In DNA form, the CDR3 reads TGCGCCAGCAGCCCTAGACAAAATCGTGCCTATGGCTACACCTTC. This chain joins TRBV4-1 and TRBJ1-2; D is undetermined. The CDR3 is made up of 15 amino acids. V lost 4 bases, J lost 4 bases, and 16 bases lay in between. Germline CDR1 MGHRA, CDR2 YSYEKL.

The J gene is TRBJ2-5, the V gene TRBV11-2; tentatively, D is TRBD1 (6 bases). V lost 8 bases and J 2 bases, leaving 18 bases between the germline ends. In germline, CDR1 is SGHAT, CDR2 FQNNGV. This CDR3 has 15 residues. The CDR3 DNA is TGTGCCAGCGGGGTTCGAGGGGGATATCAAGAGACCCAGTACTTC. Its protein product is CASGVRGGYQETQYF.